This T cell receptor (beta chain) was sequenced for a study of blood T cell repertoires in COVID-19 (dated by TCRdb to about 2020). At the level of the whole study: The collaborator samples originated in the United States, Italy and Spain and spanned the acute and convalescent phases of COVID-19. The material from the prospective study consisted of cDNA or gDNA derived from T cells, B-cell-depleted T cells, or PBMCs. Subjects who had been exposed to COVID-19, were actively infected with it, or had recovered from it provided the deeply sampled blood TCRbeta repertoires that made up the dataset. The repertoires were released in a freely available public database intended as a resource for research on the immune response to SARS-CoV-2. Samples were obtained from the ongoing ImmuneRACE study (first 160 participants) and from about 1,300 subjects provided by 6 global collaborators. Nearly every sample came with metadata listing a de-identified subject ID, COVID-19 status, age in years and sex. HLA class I and class II types, where available, came from metadata supplied by the sample provider rather than from assay-based typing.

This clone was detected only a few times. The target of this receptor is not known. One base away there is no much larger clone; base qualities are not given. Taken from the germline V gene, the CDR1 and CDR2 loops are MGHRA and YSYEKL. At the junction V is shortened by 4 bases and J by 2 bases, with 12 bases in between. Its CDR3 holds 14 amino acids, cysteine through phenylalanine. Only the CDR3 DNA stays, 42 bases, in frame from base 1. The immunoSEQ Assay, a bias-controlled multiplex PCR, was used to amplify TCRbeta CDR3 regions from genomic DNA. The paper's processing steps were these. Nucleated cell counts per sample were estimated from amplification of reference gene primers within the assay. To quantify the absolute abundance of each unique TCRbeta CDR3 rearrangement, sequence reads were collapsed and filtered. For each sample, productive Simpson clonality was calculated by taking the square root of Simpson's diversity index across productive rearrangements. TCRdb took over this immuneACCESS table, retaining in-frame rearrangements with V and J assigned. Such tables are incomplete; in checked studies, under half of the missing clones stem from an unresolved V gene, and the remainder is unexplained. V, J and clone size are taken as reported in that table, and D and trimming were inferred from the DNA itself. The sample includes tens of thousands of clones, with more than 75% observed a single time. The ten largest clones capture roughly 14% of the sample.

Collaborating institutions collected whole blood in K2EDTA tubes following their own protocols. For TCRbeta analysis, collaborators shipped samples in one of three forms: frozen whole blood, isolated PBMCs, or DNA extracted from either of those sample types. Broader findings and caveats from the paper: The amount of clinical and demographic metadata varied by source and participant and was provided uncurated.

The sequence was collected from a human donor in a cohort sampled during active COVID-19. Recombination joined TRBV4-1 with TRBJ2-7, and perhaps TRBD2 as D gene, on 5 matching bases. The source material was peripheral blood. The DNA reads as follows: TGCGCCAGCAGCCGAGGCCGGGGTACCTACGAGCAGTACTTC. The encoded protein is CASSRGRGTYEQYF.